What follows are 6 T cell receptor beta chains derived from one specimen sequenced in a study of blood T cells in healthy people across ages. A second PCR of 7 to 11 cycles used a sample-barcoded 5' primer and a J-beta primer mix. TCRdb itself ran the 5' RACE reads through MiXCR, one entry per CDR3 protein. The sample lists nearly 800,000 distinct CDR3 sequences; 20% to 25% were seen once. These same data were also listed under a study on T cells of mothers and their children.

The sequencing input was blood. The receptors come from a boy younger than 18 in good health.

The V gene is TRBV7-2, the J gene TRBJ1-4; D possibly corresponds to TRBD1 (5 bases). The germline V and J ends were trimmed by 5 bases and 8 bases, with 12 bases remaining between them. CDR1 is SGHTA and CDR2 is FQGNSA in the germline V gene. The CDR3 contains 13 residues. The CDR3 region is CASSTRWGEKLFF. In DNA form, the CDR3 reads TGTGCCAGCAGCACCAGATGGGGGGAAAAACTGTTTTTT.

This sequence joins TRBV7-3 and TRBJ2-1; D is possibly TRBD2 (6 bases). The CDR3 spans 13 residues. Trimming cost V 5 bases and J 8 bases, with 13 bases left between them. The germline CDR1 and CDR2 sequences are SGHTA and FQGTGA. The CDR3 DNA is TGTGCCAGCAGCCCCGGCCGGGGGTATGAGCAGTTCTTC. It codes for CASSPGRGYEQFF. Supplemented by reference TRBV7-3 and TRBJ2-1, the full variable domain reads GAGVSQTPSNKVTEKGKYVELRCDPISGHTALYWYRQSLGQGPEFLIYFQGTGAADDSGLPNDRFFAVRPEGSVSTLKIQRTERGDSAVYLCASSPGRGYEQFFGPGTRLTVL.

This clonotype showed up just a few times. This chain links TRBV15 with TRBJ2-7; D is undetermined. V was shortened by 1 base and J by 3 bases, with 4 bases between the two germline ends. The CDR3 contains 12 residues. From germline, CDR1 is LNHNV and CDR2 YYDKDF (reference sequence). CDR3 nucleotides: TGTGCCACCAGCAGAGCTGGCTACGAGCAGTACTTC. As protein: CATSRAGYEQYF.

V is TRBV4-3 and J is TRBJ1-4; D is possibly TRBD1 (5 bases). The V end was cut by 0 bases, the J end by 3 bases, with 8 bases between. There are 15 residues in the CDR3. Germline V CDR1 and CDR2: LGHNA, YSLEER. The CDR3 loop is CASSQDPGANEKLFF. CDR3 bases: TGCGCCAGCAGCCAAGACCCGGGGGCTAATGAAAAACTGTTTTTT.

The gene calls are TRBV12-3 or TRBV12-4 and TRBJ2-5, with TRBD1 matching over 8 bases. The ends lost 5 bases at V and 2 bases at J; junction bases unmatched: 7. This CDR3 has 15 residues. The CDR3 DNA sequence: TGTGCCAGCAGTCCCGGGACAGGACCGCAAGAGACCCAGTACTTC. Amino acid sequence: CASSPGTGPQETQYF.

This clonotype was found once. The CDR3 nucleotides are TGTGCCAGCAGTTTAGACGGGGCCCGCTCCTACGAGCAGTACTTC. The encoded protein is CASSLDGARSYEQYF. The V gene is TRBV28, the J gene TRBJ2-7; D assignment may be TRBD1 or TRBD2 (5 bases each). There are 15 residues in the CDR3. From germline, CDR1 is MDHEN and CDR2 SYDVKM. V lost 2 bases and J 0 bases, leaving 11 bases between the germline ends. The whole variable domain, remainder taken from reference TRBV28 and TRBJ2-7, is DVKVTQSSRYLVKRTGEKVFLECVQDMDHENMFWYRQDPGLGLRLIYFSYDVKMKEKGDIPEGYSVSREKKERFSLILESASTNQTSMYLCASSLDGARSYEQYFGPGTRLTVT.